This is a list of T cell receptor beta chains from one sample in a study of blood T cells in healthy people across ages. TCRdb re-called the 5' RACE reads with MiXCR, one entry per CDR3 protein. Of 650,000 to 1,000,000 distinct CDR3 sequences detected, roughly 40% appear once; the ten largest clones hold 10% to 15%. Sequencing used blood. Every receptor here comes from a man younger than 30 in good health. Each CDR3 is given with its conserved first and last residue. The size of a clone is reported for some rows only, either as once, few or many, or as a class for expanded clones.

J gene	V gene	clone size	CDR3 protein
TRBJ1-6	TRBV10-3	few	CAIMDGENPPLHF
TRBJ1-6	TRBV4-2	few	CASSQDPQGSPLHF
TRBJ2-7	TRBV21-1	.	CASSKGPGQGNYEQYF
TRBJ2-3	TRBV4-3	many	CASSRRQSNGNQGDTQYF
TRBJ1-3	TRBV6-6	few	CASRPQETGNTIYF
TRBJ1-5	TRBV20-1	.	CSAVDPPQPQHF
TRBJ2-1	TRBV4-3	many	CASSPAGTAYNEQFF
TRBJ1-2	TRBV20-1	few	CSAHFMVDYGYTF
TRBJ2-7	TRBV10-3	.	CAISPDKVTVHEQYF
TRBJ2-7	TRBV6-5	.	CASRNPRAVYEQYF
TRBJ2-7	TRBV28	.	CASTRWASHQYF
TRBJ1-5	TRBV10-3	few	CAISDGIDSNQPQHF
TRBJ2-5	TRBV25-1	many	CASSSTGKTEETQYF
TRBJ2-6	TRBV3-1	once	CASSQAPGRSSGANVLTF